The 8 T cell receptor beta chains given below trace back to one sample, sequenced in a study of blood T cell repertoires in COVID-19. Repertoires were generated with immunoSEQ multiplex PCR, while TCRdb's copy carries only in-frame clones and drops some. Of around 130,000 clones listed, around 85% are singletons. The sequenced material came from peripheral blood. Receptors originate from a human donor in a cohort sampled during active COVID-19.

This chain links TRBV24-1 with TRBJ2-1; 10 positions agree with TRBD2. The length of the CDR3 is 15 residues. V dropped 2 bases and J dropped 8; count of bases not matched to a gene: 5. CDR1 and CDR2 (germline): KGHDR, SFDVKD. The CDR3 DNA sequence: TGTGCCACCAGTGATTCTAGCGGGAGTCGAGATGAGCAGTTCTTC. Residues: CATSDSSGSRDEQFF.

In its sample, this clone was seen once. V usage is TRBV5-1 and J usage is TRBJ2-7; D is ambiguous. Trimming took off 1 base at V and 3 bases at J, with 8 bases between the two ends. Germline CDR1 and CDR2: SGHRS and YFSETQ. This CDR3 is 13 amino acids long. The CDR3 DNA reads TGCGCCAGCAGCTTGCGCTCAGGCTACGAGCAGTACTTC. As protein: CASSLRSGYEQYF.

The V gene is TRBV5-6, the J gene TRBJ1-4; D remains ambiguous. Germline V gene lookup returns CDR1 SGHDT and CDR2 YYEEEE. This CDR3 comprises 14 residues. The V end lost 5 bases, the J end lost 4 bases, and 12 bases lay between the germline ends. CDR3 sequence: CASSTARINEKLFF. The CDR3 DNA reads TGTGCCAGCAGTACAGCACGCATTAATGAAAAACTGTTTTTT.

Here the CDR3 reads CASSQGTSGGFGELFF. Written as DNA, the CDR3 is TGCGCCAGCAGCCAAGGGACTAGCGGGGGTTTCGGGGAGCTGTTTTTT. This chain uses TRBV4-3 with TRBJ2-2; 13 bases are shared with TRBD2. V trimming: 1 base; J trimming: 7 bases; junction bases outside the gene matches: 3. The germline V gene encodes CDR1 LGHNA and CDR2 YSLEER. CDR3 length: 16 residues.

This chain connects TRBV6-4 to TRBJ2-3, with D possibly being TRBD2 (6 bases). The V end was cut by 6 bases, the J end by 3 bases, with 16 bases between. CDR3 length: 15 residues. From germline, CDR1 is MRHNA and CDR2 SNTAGT. The CDR3 loop reads CASSPGAGRTDTQYF. The CDR3 nucleotides are TGTGCCAGCAGCCCAGGAGCGGGCCGAACAGATACGCAGTATTTT.

The chain recombines TRBV11-3 with TRBJ2-5, with a weak D call TRBD1 (5 bases). The V and J ends lost 0 bases and 3 bases respectively, with 17 bases between them. The CDR3 runs to 17 residues. Germline CDR1 reads SGHNT; CDR2 reads YENEEA. The CDR3: CASSLELGWPGKETQYF. CDR3 bases: TGTGCCAGCAGCTTAGAATTGGGGTGGCCAGGGAAAGAGACCCAGTACTTC.

There are a few counts of this clone. This chain connects TRBV6-2 or TRBV6-3 to TRBJ2-7; no clear D. This CDR3 has 13 amino acids. V was pared by 6 bases and J by 5 bases, with 14 bases between. The germline V gene has CDR1 MNHEY and CDR2 SVGEGT. The CDR3 loop is CASSQSAAHEQYF. In DNA form, the CDR3 reads TGTGCCAGCAGCCAGTCGGCGGCCCACGAGCAGTACTTC.

This chain uses TRBV7-9 with TRBJ2-1, with 11 bases aligning to TRBD2. The CDR3 runs to 15 residues. V shed 5 bases and J 9 bases; nucleotides not matched to a gene: 9. In germline, CDR1 is SEHNR, CDR2 FQNEAQ (reference sequence). The CDR3: CASSITSGGYGEQFF. Written as DNA, the CDR3 is TGTGCCAGCAGCATCACTAGCGGGGGCTACGGTGAGCAGTTCTTC.